This T cell receptor (beta chain) appears in the sequencing data of a study of regulatory dendritic cells for organ transplantation. Points from the study as a whole: Memory T cells were less diverse than naive, with memory CD8+ most oligoclonal.

Sorted subsets were CFSE-labeled and cultured four to five days with allogeneic dendritic cells. The trim removed 2 bases at V and 4 bases at J, leaving 5 bases unmatched. The CDR3 spans 16 residues. Germline V gene lookup returns CDR1 KGHSH and CDR2 LQKENI. Sequenced by immunoSEQ multiplex PCR; TCRdb stores in-frame clones only, minus some. The data show under 15,000 clones, 74% seen once. This clone was picked up a small number of times. Its matching antigen is unknown. Sequenced input: naive CD4+ T cells from blood cultured with regulatory dendritic cells. Subset reported: CD45RA+ naive T cells. This TCR derives from a human donor in good health. The genes are TRBV18 and TRBJ2-5; 12 bases are a match to TRBD2. In DNA form, the CDR3 reads TGTGCCAGCTCACCATCCAAACTAGCGGGGGGAGAGACCCAGTACTTC. Translated, it gives CASSPSKLAGGETQYF. The variable domain in full, with the rest retrieved from reference TRBV18 and TRBJ2-5, is NAGVMQNPRHLVRRRGQEARLRCSPMKGHSHVYWYRQLPEEGLKFMVYLQKENIIDESGMPKERFSAEFPKEGPSILRIQQVVRGDSAAYFCASSPSKLAGGETQYFGPGTRLLVL.